Below, 6 T cell receptor beta chains from the same sample are listed, as sequenced in a study of a mutant IDH1 vaccine in newly diagnosed glioma (dated by TCRdb to 2020 to 2022). For these receptors, no antigen is known. The protocol used for the library was the immunoSEQ multiplex PCR assay. TCRdb took over this immuneACCESS table, retaining in-frame rearrangements with V and J assigned. Such tables are incomplete; in checked studies, under half of the missing clones stem from an unresolved V gene, and the remainder is unexplained. The table for this sample lists tens of thousands of clones; approximately 82% of them were counted only once. 3% to 3.5% of the sample comes from the top ten. Interpreted using the paper, the time point label stands for: week 5, during vaccination. Each vaccine dose, consisting of 300 ug of a 20-mer mutant IDH1 peptide in Montanide, was administered subcutaneously with topical imiquimod.

The sequenced sample was PBMCs, obtained from a glioma patient whose treatment included an IDH1 peptide vaccine. These TCRs come from a woman under 30 with glioma. Some clones in this sample may be carry-over from other donors' samples.

The chain joins TRBV6-5 to TRBJ2-3; no definite D call. This CDR3 has 14 amino acids. V lost 0 bases, J lost 2 bases, and 6 bases lay in between. The germline CDR1 and CDR2 sequences are MNHEY and SVGAGI. CDR3 nucleotides: TGTGCCAGCAGTTACTCGCAGTTCACAGATACGCAGTATTTT. It encodes CASSYSQFTDTQYF.

The chain uses TRBV10-2 and TRBJ2-7, with 7 bases matching TRBD2. The V gene's germline CDR1 is WSHSY and CDR2 SAAADI. The CDR3 runs 17 residues. V was pared by 5 bases and J by 0 bases, with 13 bases of the junction left unmatched. CDR3 nucleotide sequence: TGCGCCAGCAGTCACGACTTTAGCGGGCCCCTCTCCTACGAGCAGTACTTC. As protein: CASSHDFSGPLSYEQYF.

This clone was detected a few times. DNA of the CDR3: TGTGCCAGTAGGGACAGGGTGGGCTCTACAACTAATGAAAAACTGTTTTTT. Translating it yields CASRDRVGSTTNEKLFF. This sequence joins TRBV19 and TRBJ1-4, with 8 positions matching TRBD1. The CDR3 runs to 17 residues. The junction had 9 bases not matched to a gene; V was cut back by 6 bases and J by 0 bases. From germline, CDR1 is LNHDA and CDR2 SQIVND (reference sequence).

The chain has TRBV29-1 and TRBJ1-4, with D tentatively TRBD1 (5 bases). From germline, CDR1 is SQVTM and CDR2 ANQGSEA. The V gene lost 7 bases and the J gene lost 4 bases, with 10 bases spanning the gap. The CDR3 has 12 residues. The CDR3 DNA reads TGCAGCGCCGGGGGAATTAATGAAAAACTGTTTTTT. Its translation: CSAGGINEKLFF. Full variable domain (rest looked up from reference TRBV29-1 and TRBJ1-4): SAVISQKPSRDICQRGTSLTIQCQVDSQVTMMFWYRQQPGQSLTLIATANQGSEATYESGFVIDKFPISRPNLTFSTLTVSNMSPEDSSIYLCSAGGINEKLFFGSGTQLSVL.

The chain links TRBV19 to TRBJ2-6; D uncertain. Germline CDR1 reads LNHDA; CDR2 reads SQIVND (reference sequence). The CDR3 spans 18 residues. Trimming pared 8 bases from V and 0 bases from J, leaving 20 bases between. For the CDR3, the DNA is TGTGCCAGTGTCTCCCTCTGGCAGCGCGCCTCTGGGGCCAACGTCCTGACTTTC. It is translated as CASVSLWQRASGANVLTF.

The CDR3, as DNA: TGTGCCAGCAGTTTCGTGGGAGAGACCCAGTACTTC. Translation: CASSFVGETQYF. The chain combines TRBV27 with TRBJ2-5; D is ambiguous. The CDR3 is 12 amino acids. Germline CDR1 is MNHEY and CDR2 is SMNVEV (reference sequence). V was trimmed by 3 bases and J by 4 bases, leaving 6 bases between them.